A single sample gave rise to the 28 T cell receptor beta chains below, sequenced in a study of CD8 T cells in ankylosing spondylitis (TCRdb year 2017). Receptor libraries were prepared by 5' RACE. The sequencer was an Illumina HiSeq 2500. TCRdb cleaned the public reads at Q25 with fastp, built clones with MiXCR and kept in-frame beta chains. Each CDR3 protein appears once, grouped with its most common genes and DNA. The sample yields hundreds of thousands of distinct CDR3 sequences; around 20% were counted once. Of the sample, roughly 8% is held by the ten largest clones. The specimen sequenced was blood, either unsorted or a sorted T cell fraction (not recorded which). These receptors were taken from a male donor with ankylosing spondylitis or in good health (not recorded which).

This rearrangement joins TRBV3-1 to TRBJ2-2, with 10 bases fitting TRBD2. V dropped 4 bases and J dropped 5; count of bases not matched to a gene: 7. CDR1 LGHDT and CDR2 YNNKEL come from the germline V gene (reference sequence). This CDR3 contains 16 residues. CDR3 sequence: CASSRRLAGVTGELFF. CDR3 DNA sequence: TGTGCCAGCAGCCGTCGGCTAGCGGGAGTGACCGGGGAGCTGTTTTTT. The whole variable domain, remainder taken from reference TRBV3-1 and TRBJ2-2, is DTAVSQTPKYLVTQMGNDKSIKCEQNLGHDTMYWYKQDSKKFLKIMFSYNNKELIINETVPNRFSPKSPDKAHLNLHINSLELGDSAVYFCASSRRLAGVTGELFFGEGSRLTVL.

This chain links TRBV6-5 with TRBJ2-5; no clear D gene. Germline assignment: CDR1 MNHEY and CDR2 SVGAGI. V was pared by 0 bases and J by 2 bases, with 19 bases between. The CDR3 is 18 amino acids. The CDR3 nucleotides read TGTGCCAGCAGTTACTCATCCTTTGCGAGACCACCACAAGAGACCCAGTACTTC. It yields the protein CASSYSSFARPPQETQYF.

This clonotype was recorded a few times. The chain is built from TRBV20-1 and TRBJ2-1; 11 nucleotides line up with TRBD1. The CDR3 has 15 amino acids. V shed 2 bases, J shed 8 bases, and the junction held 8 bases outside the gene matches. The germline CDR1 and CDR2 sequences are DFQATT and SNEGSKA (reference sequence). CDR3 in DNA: TGCAGTGCTAGAATGGACAGGGGGCATGTCGATGAGCAGTTCTTC. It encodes CSARMDRGHVDEQFF.

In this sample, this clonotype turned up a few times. This CDR3 is CASSPDEGGPGYNEQFF. CDR3 bases: TGCGCCAGCAGCCCAGACGAGGGAGGGCCCGGCTACAATGAGCAGTTCTTC. The rearrangement uses TRBV5-1 and TRBJ2-1; 7 bases align to TRBD2. Germline CDR1 SGHRS, CDR2 YFSETQ. The CDR3 is made up of 17 amino acids. J lost 3 bases, V lost 4 bases, and 13 bases had no gene match.

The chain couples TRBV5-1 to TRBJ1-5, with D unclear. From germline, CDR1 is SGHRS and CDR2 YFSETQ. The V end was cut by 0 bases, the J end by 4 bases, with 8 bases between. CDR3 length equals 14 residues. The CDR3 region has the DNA TGCGCCAGCAGCTTGGTTGACATGAATCAGCCCCAGCATTTT. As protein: CASSLVDMNQPQHF.

CDR3 loop: CASSYSAGGPETQYF. The DNA of the CDR3 is TGTGCCAGCAGTTACTCTGCGGGAGGGCCAGAGACCCAGTACTTC. V usage is TRBV6-5 and J usage is TRBJ2-5, with 9 bases that match TRBD2. The CDR3 consists of 15 residues. Per the germline V gene, CDR1 is MNHEY and CDR2 is SVGAGI. Unmatched junction bases numbered 3, after V lost 0 bases and J lost 4 bases.

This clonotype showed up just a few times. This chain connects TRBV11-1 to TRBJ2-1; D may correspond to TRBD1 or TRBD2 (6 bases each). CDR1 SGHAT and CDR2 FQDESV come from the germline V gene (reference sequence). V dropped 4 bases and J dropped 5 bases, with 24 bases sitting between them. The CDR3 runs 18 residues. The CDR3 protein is CASSWGTRGRPPHNEQFF. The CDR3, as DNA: TGTGCCAGCAGCTGGGGGACACGGGGGCGTCCCCCTCACAATGAGCAGTTCTTC. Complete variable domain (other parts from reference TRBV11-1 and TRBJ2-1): EAEVAQSPRYKITEKSQAVAFWCDPISGHATLYWYRQILGQGPELLVQFQDESVVDDSQLPKDRFSAERLKGVDSTLKIQPAELGDSAMYLCASSWGTRGRPPHNEQFFGPGTRLTVL.

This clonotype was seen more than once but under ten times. CDR3 sequence reads: CSAVGGLGGYTF. CDR3 DNA: TGCAGTGCGGTCGGGGGGTTGGGTGGCTACACCTTC. The chain links TRBV20-1 to TRBJ1-2; TRBD1 might be the D (5 bases). Germline loops: CDR1 DFQATT, CDR2 SNEGSKA (reference sequence). CDR3 size: 12 residues. Trimming shortened V by 6 bases and J by 7 bases, and 15 bases separated the two germline ends.

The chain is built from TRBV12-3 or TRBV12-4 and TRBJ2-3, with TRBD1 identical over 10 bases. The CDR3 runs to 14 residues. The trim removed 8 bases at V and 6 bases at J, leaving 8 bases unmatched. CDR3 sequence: CASHDRGLVDTQYF. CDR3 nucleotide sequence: TGTGCCAGCCATGACAGGGGGCTTGTCGATACGCAGTATTTT.

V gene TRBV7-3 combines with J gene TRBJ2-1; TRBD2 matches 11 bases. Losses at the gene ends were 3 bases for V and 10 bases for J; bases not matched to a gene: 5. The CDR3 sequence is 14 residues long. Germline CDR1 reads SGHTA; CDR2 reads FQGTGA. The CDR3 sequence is CASSFTSGGREQFF. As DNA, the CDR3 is TGTGCCAGCAGCTTTACTAGCGGGGGTAGGGAGCAGTTCTTC.

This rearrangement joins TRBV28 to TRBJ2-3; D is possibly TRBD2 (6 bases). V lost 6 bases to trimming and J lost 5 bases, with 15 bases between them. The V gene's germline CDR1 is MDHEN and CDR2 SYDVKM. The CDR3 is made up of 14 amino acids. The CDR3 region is CASSSPGEKDTQYF. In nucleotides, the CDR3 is TGTGCCAGCAGCTCACCGGGAGAAAAAGATACGCAGTATTTT.

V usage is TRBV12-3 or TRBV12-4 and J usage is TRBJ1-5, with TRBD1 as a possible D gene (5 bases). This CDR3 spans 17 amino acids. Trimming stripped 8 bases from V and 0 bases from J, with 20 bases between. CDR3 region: CASPPVGGKDSNQPQHF. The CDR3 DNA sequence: TGTGCCAGCCCCCCCGTTGGGGGTAAGGATAGCAATCAGCCCCAGCATTTT.

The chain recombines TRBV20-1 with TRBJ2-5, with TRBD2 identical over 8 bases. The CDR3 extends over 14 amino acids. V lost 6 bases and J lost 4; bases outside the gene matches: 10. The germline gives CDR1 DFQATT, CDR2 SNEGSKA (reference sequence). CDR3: CSAAGGTVRETQYF. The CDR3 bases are TGCAGTGCGGCGGGGGGCACTGTCCGAGAGACCCAGTACTTC.

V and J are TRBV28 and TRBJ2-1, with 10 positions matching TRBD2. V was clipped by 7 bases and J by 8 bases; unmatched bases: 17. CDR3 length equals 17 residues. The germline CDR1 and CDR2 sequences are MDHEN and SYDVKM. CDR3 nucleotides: TGTGCCAGCACTTCCCCCACTAGCGGGAAGGGTATCCATGAGCAGTTCTTC. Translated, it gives CASTSPTSGKGIHEQFF.

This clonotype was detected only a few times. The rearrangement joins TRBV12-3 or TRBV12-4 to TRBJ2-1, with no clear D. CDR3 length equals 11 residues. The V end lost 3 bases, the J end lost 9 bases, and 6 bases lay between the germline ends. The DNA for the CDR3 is TGTGCCAGCAGTTTCTTGGCTGAGCAGTTCTTC. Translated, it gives CASSFLAEQFF.

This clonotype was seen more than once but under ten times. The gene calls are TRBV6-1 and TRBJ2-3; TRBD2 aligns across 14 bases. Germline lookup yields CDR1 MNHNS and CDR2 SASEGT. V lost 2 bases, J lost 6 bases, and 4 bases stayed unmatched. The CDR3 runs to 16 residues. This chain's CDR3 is CASSETGLAGADTQYF. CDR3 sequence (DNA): TGTGCCAGCAGTGAAACGGGACTAGCGGGAGCTGATACGCAGTATTTT.

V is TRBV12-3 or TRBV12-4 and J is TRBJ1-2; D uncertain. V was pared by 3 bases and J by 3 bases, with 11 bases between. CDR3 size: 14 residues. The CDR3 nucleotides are TGTGCCAGCAGTTTTAAGTTAGGCCACTATGGCTACACCTTC. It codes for CASSFKLGHYGYTF.

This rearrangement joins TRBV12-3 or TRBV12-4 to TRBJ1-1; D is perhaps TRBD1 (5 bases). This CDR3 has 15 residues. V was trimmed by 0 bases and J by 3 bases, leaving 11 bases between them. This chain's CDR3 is CASSLAGGRDTEAFF. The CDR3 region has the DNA TGTGCCAGCAGTTTAGCCGGGGGAAGGGACACTGAAGCTTTCTTT.

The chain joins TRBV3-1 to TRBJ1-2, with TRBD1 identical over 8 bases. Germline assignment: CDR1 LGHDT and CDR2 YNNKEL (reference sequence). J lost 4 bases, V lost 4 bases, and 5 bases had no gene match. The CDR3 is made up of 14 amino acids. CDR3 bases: TGTGCCAGCAGCCCAAGCAGGGGGCCCTATGGCTACACCTTC. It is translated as CASSPSRGPYGYTF.

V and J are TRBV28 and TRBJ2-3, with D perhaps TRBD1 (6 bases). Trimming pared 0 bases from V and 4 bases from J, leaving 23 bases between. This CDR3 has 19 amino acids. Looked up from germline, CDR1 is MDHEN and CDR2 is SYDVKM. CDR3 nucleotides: TGTGCCAGCAGTTTATGGCTGTCCTCAGACGAGGGGGACGCAGATACGCAGTATTTT. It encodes CASSLWLSSDEGDADTQYF.

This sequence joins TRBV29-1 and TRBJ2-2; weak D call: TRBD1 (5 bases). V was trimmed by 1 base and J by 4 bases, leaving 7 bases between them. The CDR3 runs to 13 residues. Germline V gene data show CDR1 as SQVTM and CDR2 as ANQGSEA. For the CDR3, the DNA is TGCAGCGTTGAAGCCCAGGGCACCGGGGAGCTGTTTTTT. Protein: CSVEAQGTGELFF.

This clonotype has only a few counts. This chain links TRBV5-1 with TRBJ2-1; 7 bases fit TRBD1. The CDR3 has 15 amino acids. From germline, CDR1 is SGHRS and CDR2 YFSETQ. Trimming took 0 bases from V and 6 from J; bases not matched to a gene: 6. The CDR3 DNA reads TGCGCCAGCAGCTTGGGGGGACAGAAAACCAATGAGCAGTTCTTC. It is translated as CASSLGGQKTNEQFF. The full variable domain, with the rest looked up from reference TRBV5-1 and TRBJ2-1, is KAGVTQTPRYLIKTRGQQVTLSCSPISGHRSVSWYQQTPGQGLQFLFEYFSETQRNKGNFPGRFSGRQFSNSRSEMNVSTLELGDSALYLCASSLGGQKTNEQFFGPGTRLTVL.

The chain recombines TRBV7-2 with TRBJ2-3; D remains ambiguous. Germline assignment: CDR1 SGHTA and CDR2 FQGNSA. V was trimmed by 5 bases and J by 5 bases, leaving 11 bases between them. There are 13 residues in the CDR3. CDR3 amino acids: CASSLSFRDTQYF. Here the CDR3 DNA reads TGTGCCAGCAGCCTCTCCTTCAGAGATACGCAGTATTTT.

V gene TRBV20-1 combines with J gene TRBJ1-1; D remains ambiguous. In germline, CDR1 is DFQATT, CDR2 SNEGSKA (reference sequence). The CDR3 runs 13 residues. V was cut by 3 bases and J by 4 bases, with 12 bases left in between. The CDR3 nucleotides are TGCAGTGCTAGGGAGACCGGTCCCACTGAAGCTTTCTTT. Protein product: CSARETGPTEAFF.

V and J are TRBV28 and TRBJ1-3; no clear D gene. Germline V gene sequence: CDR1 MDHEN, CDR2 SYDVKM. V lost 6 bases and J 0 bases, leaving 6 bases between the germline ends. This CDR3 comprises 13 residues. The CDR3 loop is CASRISSGNTIYF. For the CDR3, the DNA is TGTGCCAGCAGGATCTCCTCTGGAAACACCATATATTTT. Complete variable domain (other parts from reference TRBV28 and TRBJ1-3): DVKVTQSSRYLVKRTGEKVFLECVQDMDHENMFWYRQDPGLGLRLIYFSYDVKMKEKGDIPEGYSVSREKKERFSLILESASTNQTSMYLCASRISSGNTIYFGEGSWLTVV.

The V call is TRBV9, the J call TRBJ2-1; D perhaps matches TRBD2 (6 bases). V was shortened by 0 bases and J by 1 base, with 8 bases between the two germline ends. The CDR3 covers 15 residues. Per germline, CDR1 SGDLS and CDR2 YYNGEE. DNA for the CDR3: TGTGCCAGCAGCGTAGGTAGCGGTTCCTACAATGAGCAGTTCTTC. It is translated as CASSVGSGSYNEQFF.

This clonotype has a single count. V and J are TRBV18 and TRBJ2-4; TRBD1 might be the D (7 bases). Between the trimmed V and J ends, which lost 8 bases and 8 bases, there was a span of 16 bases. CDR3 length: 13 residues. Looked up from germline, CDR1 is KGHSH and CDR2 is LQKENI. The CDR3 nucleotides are TGTGCCAGCCTGGGACAGCCGGGGGACATTCAGTACTTC. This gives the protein CASLGQPGDIQYF. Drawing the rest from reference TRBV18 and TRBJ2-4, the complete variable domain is NAGVMQNPRHLVRRRGQEARLRCSPMKGHSHVYWYRQLPEEGLKFMVYLQKENIIDESGMPKERFSAEFPKEGPSILRIQQVVRGDSAAYFCASLGQPGDIQYFGAGTRLSVL.

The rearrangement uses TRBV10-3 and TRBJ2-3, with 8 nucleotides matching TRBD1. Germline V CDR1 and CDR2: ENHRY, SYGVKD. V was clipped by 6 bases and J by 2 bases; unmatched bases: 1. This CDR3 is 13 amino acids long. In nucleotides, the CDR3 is TGTGCCATCAGGACAGGGGTCACAGATACGCAGTATTTT. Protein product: CAIRTGVTDTQYF.